This entry lists 26 T cell receptor beta chains sequenced from one sample in a study of beta chain features in type 1 diabetes. Sequenced material consisted of expressed TCRB transcripts (all of the isolated RNA was reverse transcribed). The method was immunoSEQ multiplex PCR; TCRdb's version includes in-frame clones alone and lacks a portion of them. The table lists more than 300,000 clones, about 15% of them singletons, with 0.019% in the top ten. Sequenced sample: naive CD4+ T cells from blood. These receptors were collected from a woman aged 18-35 years in good health.

This clone was detected only a few times. This rearrangement joins TRBV28 to TRBJ2-1; 7 nucleotides align to TRBD2. Losses at the gene ends were 5 bases for V and 1 base for J; bases not matched to a gene: 11. The CDR3 is 17 amino acids. CDR1 and CDR2 (germline): MDHEN, SYDVKM. CDR3 DNA: TGTGCCAGCAGTCCCCCGACTAGCCGGGCGTCCTACAATGAGCAGTTCTTC. The encoded protein is CASSPPTSRASYNEQFF.

The CDR3 sequence is CASSRTPSGANVLTF. DNA of the CDR3: TGCGCCAGCAGCCGGACTCCCTCTGGGGCCAACGTCCTGACTTTC. This sequence joins TRBV4-1 and TRBJ2-6, with TRBD2 as a possible D gene (5 bases). Germline loops: CDR1 MGHRA, CDR2 YSYEKL. CDR3 length: 15 amino acids. The V end was cut by 4 bases, the J end by 0 bases, with 7 bases between.

This sequence joins TRBV28 and TRBJ1-4; no reliable D call. Germline V gene sequence: CDR1 MDHEN, CDR2 SYDVKM. Trimming removed 4 bases from V and 7 bases from J, with 19 bases in between. There are 16 residues in the CDR3. The CDR3 DNA follows: TGTGCCAGCAGTTCTCCCGCGCGGGAGACGGGTGAAAAACTGTTTTTT. It yields the protein CASSSPARETGEKLFF.

V is TRBV5-1 and J is TRBJ2-1, with 9 positions matching TRBD1. CDR3 size: 16 residues. Germline values: CDR1 SGHRS, CDR2 YFSETQ. Losses at the gene ends were 4 bases for V and 5 bases for J; bases not matched to a gene: 10. The CDR3 DNA reads TGCGCCAGCAGCGTGGACAGGGGATCGCCAAACAATGAGCAGTTCTTC. Amino acid sequence: CASSVDRGSPNNEQFF.

In this sample, this clone turned up a few times. The genes are TRBV27 and TRBJ2-7; the match to TRBD1 covers 7 bases. Germline assignment: CDR1 MNHEY and CDR2 SMNVEV (reference sequence). After removal of 5 bases from V and 0 bases from J, the junction contained 7 bases not matched to a gene. The CDR3 consists of 15 residues. The CDR3 protein is CASSLRDSSSYEQYF. The DNA for the CDR3 is TGTGCCAGCAGTCTCCGGGACAGTAGCTCCTACGAGCAGTACTTC.

This clone has just a few counts. The chain has TRBV5-4 and TRBJ2-3; D may be TRBD1 (6 bases). Germline-derived CDR1 and CDR2 are SGHNT and YYREEE (reference sequence). The CDR3 consists of 15 residues. Trimming left V 2 bases short and J 0 bases short, with 10 bases between. The CDR3 DNA sequence: TGTGCCAGCAGCTTAATTGACAGGAGCACAGATACGCAGTATTTT. Translated: CASSLIDRSTDTQYF.

This chain's CDR3 is CASSFHRGNGAQYF. CDR3 bases: TGTGCCAGCAGTTTCCACAGGGGTAACGGAGCGCAGTACTTC. The chain is built from TRBV27 and TRBJ2-7, with 7 bases aligning to TRBD1. The CDR3 totals 14 residues. The V gene's germline CDR1 is MNHEY and CDR2 SMNVEV (reference sequence). The V and J ends lost 3 bases and 9 bases, in that order; junction bases with no gene match: 11.

Only a few counts were recorded for this clone. The chain uses TRBV6-5 and TRBJ1-1; 11 nucleotides agree with TRBD1. The V gene end was trimmed by 4 bases and the J gene end by 4 bases; junction bases not matched to a gene: 8. The CDR3 sequence is 16 residues long. Germline V gene sequence: CDR1 MNHEY, CDR2 SVGAGI. The CDR3 DNA reads as TGTGCCAGCAGTTCAACCCGGACAGGGGGCTTCACTGAAGCTTTCTTT. This gives the protein CASSSTRTGGFTEAFF.

The chain couples TRBV7-9 to TRBJ1-1; D possibly corresponds to TRBD1 (6 bases). With 7 bases removed from V and 4 bases from J, the gap between germline ends came to 13 bases. The CDR3 spans 13 residues. Germline V gene lookup returns CDR1 SEHNR and CDR2 FQNEAQ (reference sequence). This CDR3 reads CASTLTGPTEAFF. Here the CDR3 DNA reads TGTGCCAGCACCCTGACAGGTCCCACTGAAGCTTTCTTT.

A word on this clone: A read error may produce the germline difference seen at one junction end. This sequence joins TRBV7-7 and TRBJ2-5; TRBD1 aligns across 9 bases. There are 15 residues in the CDR3. From germline, CDR1 is SSHAT and CDR2 FNYEAQ (reference sequence). The CDR3 DNA reads TGTGCTAGCAGCTCGGACAGGGGCCCCCAAGAGACCCAGTACTTC. Translation: CASSSDRGPQETQYF.

This clone is a singleton in its sample. The V call is TRBV19, the J call TRBJ2-1, with 9 bases aligning to TRBD2. This CDR3 spans 15 amino acids. V lost 1 base and J lost 5; bases outside the gene matches: 3. Germline CDR1 LNHDA, CDR2 SQIVND (reference sequence). The CDR3 nucleotides read TGTGCCAGTAGTATAGGGTCTAGCGGGAACAATGAGCAGTTCTTC. Translated, it gives CASSIGSSGNNEQFF.

A few counts support this clone. The chain employs TRBV29-1 and TRBJ2-2, with 9 positions matching TRBD1. Germline CDR1 reads SQVTM; CDR2 reads ANQGSEA. Trimming cost V 7 bases and J 3 bases; bases outside gene matches: 6. This CDR3 is 14 amino acids long. CDR3 coding DNA: TGCAGCGGAGGGACAGGGCGGTACACCGGGGAGCTGTTTTTT. Protein product: CSGGTGRYTGELFF.

This chain joins TRBV2 and TRBJ1-1; 7 nucleotides agree with TRBD1. Per the germline V gene, CDR1 is SNHLY and CDR2 is FYNNEI. Trimming at V came to 5 bases and at J to 1 base, leaving 7 bases not matched to a gene. The CDR3 is 15 residues long. CDR3 region: CASSHRGSENTEAFF. Written as DNA, the CDR3 is TGTGCCAGCAGTCACAGGGGTAGCGAGAACACTGAAGCTTTCTTT.

The chain is built from TRBV5-1 and TRBJ2-1, with 9 bases lining up with TRBD1. The junction had 7 bases not matched to a gene; V was cut back by 4 bases and J by 2 bases. Germline CDR1 SGHRS, CDR2 YFSETQ. CDR3 length: 16 amino acids. The CDR3 here is CASSITGQGTYNEQFF. The DNA of the CDR3 is TGCGCCAGCAGCATTACGGGACAGGGAACCTACAATGAGCAGTTCTTC.

The V and J genes are TRBV7-9 and TRBJ1-4; D call uncertain. Germline V gene sequence: CDR1 SEHNR, CDR2 FQNEAQ (reference sequence). V was trimmed by 5 bases and J by 6 bases, leaving 10 bases between them. The CDR3 has 13 amino acids. This chain's CDR3 is CASSRPGYEKLFF. Here the CDR3 DNA reads TGTGCCAGCAGCCGCCCGGGGTATGAAAAACTGTTTTTT.

This clone has only a few counts. The V call is TRBV15, the J call TRBJ1-5; D is possibly TRBD1 (6 bases). Germline V gene sequence: CDR1 LNHNV, CDR2 YYDKDF (reference sequence). Deletions cut 4 bases from V and 11 bases from J, with 18 bases between. The CDR3 is made up of 14 amino acids. CDR3 sequence reads: CATSTYGRDTAQHF. In DNA form, the CDR3 reads TGTGCCACCAGCACATACGGGAGGGACACCGCCCAGCATTTT.

This clone has more than one count but fewer than ten. The V gene is TRBV29-1, the J gene TRBJ2-1, with 12 nucleotides matching TRBD2. Germline V lookup: CDR1 SQVTM, CDR2 ANQGSEA. The CDR3 has 14 amino acids. With 6 bases clipped from V and 10 bases from J, the junction kept 10 bases outside the gene matches. The CDR3 reads CSVETSGSFGEQFF. The CDR3 nucleotides read TGCAGCGTCGAGACTAGCGGGAGCTTTGGGGAGCAGTTCTTC.

This clone occurred a few times. The identical CDR3 is also encoded by other nucleotide sequences in the sample. The chain couples TRBV18 to TRBJ2-7; TRBD1 matches at 9 bases. Germline-derived CDR1 and CDR2 are KGHSH and LQKENI. Trimming removed 3 bases from V and 6 bases from J; junction bases left unmatched: 3. The CDR3 has 13 amino acids. Here the CDR3 reads CASSPGTGREQYF. The CDR3, as DNA: TGTGCCAGCTCACCTGGGACAGGGCGCGAGCAGTACTTC.

The J gene is TRBJ2-1, the V gene TRBV28; possibly TRBD2 for D (5 bases). The CDR3 is 16 amino acids. Germline CDR1 reads MDHEN; CDR2 reads SYDVKM. Trimming took off 2 bases at V and 0 bases at J, with 11 bases between the two ends. CDR3 protein: CASSLISGSSYNEQFF. The DNA for the CDR3 is TGTGCCAGCAGTTTAATCTCGGGGAGCTCCTACAATGAGCAGTTCTTC.

V and J are TRBV28 and TRBJ2-1, with D maybe TRBD2 (6 bases). V was shortened by 11 bases and J by 0 bases, with 17 bases between the two germline ends. CDR3 length: 15 residues. Germline assignment: CDR1 MDHEN and CDR2 SYDVKM. In DNA, the CDR3 is TGTGCCTCCTTTCCCGGGGGTAGCTCCTACAATGAGCAGTTCTTC. It codes for CASFPGGSSYNEQFF. The full variable domain, rest sourced from reference TRBV28 and TRBJ2-1, is DVKVTQSSRYLVKRTGEKVFLECVQDMDHENMFWYRQDPGLGLRLIYFSYDVKMKEKGDIPEGYSVSREKKERFSLILESASTNQTSMYLCASFPGGSSYNEQFFGPGTRLTVL.

This sequence joins TRBV6-4 and TRBJ2-2, with D perhaps TRBD1 (6 bases). The CDR3 totals 14 residues. Trimming removed 6 bases at V and 4 bases at J, with 12 bases between. The V gene's germline CDR1 is MRHNA and CDR2 SNTAGT. The CDR3 nucleotides read TGTGCCAGCAGCCCCGACAGGTCCACCGGGGAGCTGTTTTTT. Translated: CASSPDRSTGELFF.

This clone was counted a few times. The CDR3, as DNA: TGTGCCAGCAAGGGGACAGTAAATCAGCCCCAGCATTTT. Amino acid sequence: CASKGTVNQPQHF. The chain carries TRBV4-2 and TRBJ1-5; 7 bases agree with TRBD1. Per germline, CDR1 LGHNA and CDR2 YNFKEQ. The CDR3 totals 13 residues. V gave up 7 bases and J gave up 4 bases; unmatched junction bases: 4.

This chain connects TRBV1 to TRBJ2-3; whether TRBD2, the table's D call, matches the DNA was not checked. TRBV1 represents a pseudogene. This CDR3 region has 16 residues. CDR3 residues: CTSRFDSGITLDTQYF. CDR3 DNA sequence: TGCACCAGCAGGTTCGATAGCGGGATTACCTTAGATACGCAGTATTTT.

This chain uses TRBV19 with TRBJ1-2; D is uncertain. The V gene lost 7 bases and the J gene lost 8 bases, with 17 bases spanning the gap. This CDR3 comprises 13 residues. The germline V gene encodes CDR1 LNHDA and CDR2 SQIVND (reference sequence). The DNA for the CDR3 is TGTGCCAGTACCATGGGAGGGCGCCGAGGCTACACCTTC. Translated, it gives CASTMGGRRGYTF. Full variable domain (rest looked up from reference TRBV19 and TRBJ1-2): DGGITQSPKYLFRKEGQNVTLSCEQNLNHDAMYWYRQDPGQGLRLIYYSQIVNDFQKGDIAEGYSVSREKKESFPLTVTSAQKNPTAFYLCASTMGGRRGYTFGSGTRLTVV.

This clone has just a few counts. The chain uses TRBV21-1 and TRBJ2-3; the D call TRBD1 from the table was never checked on the DNA. TRBV21-1 is classified as a pseudogene. The CDR3 is made up of 14 amino acids. Written as DNA, the CDR3 is TGTGCCAGCAGCAAAGAGGGGAGCACAGATACGCAGTATTTT. Translating gives CASSKEGSTDTQYF.

The chain carries TRBV5-1 and TRBJ1-1, with D uncertain. Trimming cost V 2 bases and J 1 base, with 6 bases left between them. CDR1 and CDR2 (germline): SGHRS, YFSETQ. The CDR3 runs to 13 residues. This CDR3 reads CASSFAENTEAFF. DNA for the CDR3: TGCGCCAGCAGCTTTGCGGAGAACACTGAAGCTTTCTTT. The variable domain in full, with the rest retrieved from reference TRBV5-1 and TRBJ1-1, is KAGVTQTPRYLIKTRGQQVTLSCSPISGHRSVSWYQQTPGQGLQFLFEYFSETQRNKGNFPGRFSGRQFSNSRSEMNVSTLELGDSALYLCASSFAENTEAFFGQGTRLTVV.